These T cell receptor beta chains were read from a single sample in a study of read filtering for tumor transcriptome and immune sequencing. TCRdb processed the reads anew with MiXCR; each CDR3 protein has one entry. The sample contains fewer than 100,000 distinct CDR3 sequences, approximately 13% of which appear only once. Sequencing was carried out using a population of CD138-negative cells sorted from bone marrow. These TCRs come from a donor aged 40 or older with multiple myeloma. The CDR3 runs from the conserved cysteine through the conserved F or W. D genes are given only for firm matches. Size tells how often a clone was seen (once, few, many) or the class of an expanded clone, and some rows leave it out.

j_call d_call clone_size v_call cdr3_aa cdr3_nt
TRBJ2-1 - - TRBV20-1 CSARVRGGEYNERFF TGCAGTGCTAGAGTGCGAGGGGGTGAGTACAATGAGCGGTTCTTC
TRBJ2-7 TRBD2 many TRBV28 CASRPSGSKYEQYF TGTGCCAGCAGGCCTAGCGGGAGTAAGTACGAGCAGTACTTC
TRBJ1-1 TRBD1 many TRBV6-5 CASTDRVTEAFF TGTGCCAGCACCGACAGGGTCACTGAAGCTTTCTTT
TRBJ2-3 - many TRBV20-1 CSAIWRDTDTQYF TGCAGTGCTATTTGGCGGGACACAGATACGCAGTATTTT
TRBJ2-7 - few TRBV5-1 CASSLPQSEQYF TGCGCCAGCAGCTTGCCACAGAGCGAGCAGTACTTC
TRBJ1-1 - - TRBV5-1 CASSPAPNTEAFF TGCGCCAGCAGCCCGGCACCAAACACTGAAGCTTTCTTT
TRBJ2-2 - few TRBV20-1 CSARSTSYTGELFF TGCAGTGCTAGGTCTACTAGTTACACCGGGGAGCTGTTTTTT
TRBJ2-1 TRBD2 many TRBV7-9 CASSLRASGSKGNEQFF TGTGCCAGCAGCTTAAGGGCTAGCGGGAGCAAGGGCAATGAGCAGTTCTTC
TRBJ2-3 - many TRBV20-1 CSAGGRSATPQYF TGCAGTGCTGGGGGAAGGTCCGCGACTCCGCAGTATTTT
TRBJ1-1 - many TRBV12-3/TRBV12-4 CASSLKGDTEAFF TGTGCCAGCAGTTTAAAGGGGGACACTGAAGCTTTCTTT
TRBJ2-5 TRBD1 many TRBV6-6 CASSYSLGQGQETQYF TGTGCCAGCAGTTACTCTCTTGGACAGGGCCAAGAGACCCAGTACTTC
TRBJ2-7 - many TRBV12-3/TRBV12-4 CASSLEGREQYF TGTGCCAGCAGTTTAGAGGGCAGAGAGCAGTACTTC
TRBJ1-5 - many TRBV12-3/TRBV12-4 CASSSEGSNQPQHF TGTGCCAGCAGTTCGGAAGGGAGCAATCAGCCCCAGCATTTT
TRBJ2-1 TRBD2 - TRBV20-1 CSASSLAGVGHEQFF TGCAGTGCTTCCTCACTAGCGGGAGTCGGTCATGAGCAGTTCTTC
TRBJ2-1 TRBD2 many TRBV28 CASSSPGTPLAGRNEQFF TGTGCCAGCAGTTCCCCCGGGACGCCCCTAGCGGGACGTAATGAGCAGTTCTTC
TRBJ1-5 TRBD1 many TRBV6-5 CASRSAGTAHSNQPQHF TGTGCCAGCAGATCCGCCGGGACAGCCCATAGCAATCAGCCCCAGCATTTT
TRBJ2-3 - - TRBV29-1 CSVGPRGTDTQYF TGCAGCGTTGGTCCCAGAGGCACAGATACGCAGTATTTT
TRBJ1-1 - few TRBV18 CASSPPGETEAFF TGTGCCAGCTCACCACCGGGGGAGACTGAAGCTTTCTTT
TRBJ1-1 - - TRBV28 CASSPSFGELNTEAFF TGTGCCAGCAGTCCCTCCTTCGGAGAATTGAACACTGAAGCTTTCTTT
TRBJ2-7 TRBD1 few TRBV24-1 CATSDPTGSEQYF TGTGCCACCAGTGACCCGACAGGGTCCGAGCAGTACTTC
TRBJ2-2 - few TRBV29-1 CSAGQTTGELFF TGCAGCGCAGGACAGACCACCGGGGAGCTGTTTTTT
TRBJ1-1 - many TRBV6-5 CASSLRAGEAFF TGTGCCAGCAGCCTCAGGGCGGGTGAAGCTTTCTTT
TRBJ2-7 - many TRBV29-1 CSVTLGSPLEQYF TGCAGCGTGACCTTAGGGTCCCCACTCGAGCAGTACTTC
TRBJ1-2 - - TRBV3-1 CASSPSLQGHGYTF TGTGCCAGCAGCCCGTCACTCCAGGGCCATGGCTACACCTTC
TRBJ2-1 - few TRBV24-1 CATSDYRAASYNEQFF TGTGCCACCAGTGATTACAGGGCAGCCTCCTACAATGAGCAGTTCTTC
TRBJ2-5 - many TRBV20-1 CRSGTQETQYF TGCAGGTCCGGGACACAAGAGACCCAGTACTTC
TRBJ2-7 TRBD1 many TRBV7-8 CASSRDRSSYEQYF TGTGCCAGCAGCCGGGACAGGAGCTCCTACGAGCAGTACTTC
TRBJ2-3 - many TRBV5-1 CASSSVGATSTDTQYF TGCGCCAGCAGCTCCGTCGGGGCCACTAGCACAGATACGCAGTATTTT
TRBJ2-5 - few TRBV7-2 CASSLGQNGETQYF TGTGCCAGCAGCTTAGGGCAGAACGGAGAGACCCAGTACTTC
TRBJ2-2 TRBD1 many TRBV3-1 CASSLHLTGGATGELFF TGTGCCAGCAGCCTCCACTTGACAGGGGGCGCGACCGGGGAGCTGTTTTTT
TRBJ2-3 - many TRBV20-1 CSARAGSTDTQYF TGCAGTGCTAGAGCCGGGAGCACAGATACGCAGTATTTT
TRBJ2-7 TRBD1 many TRBV10-3 CAIGQGNYEQYF TGTGCCATCGGACAGGGCAACTACGAGCAGTACTTC
TRBJ1-1 - many TRBV29-1 CSAEGFRGTEAFF TGCAGCGCCGAAGGGTTTCGTGGCACTGAAGCTTTCTTT
TRBJ2-1 - many TRBV5-1 CASSYEPSSYNEQFF TGCGCCAGCAGCTACGAACCGAGCTCCTACAATGAGCAGTTCTTC
TRBJ1-5 - few TRBV7-2 CASSLTSNQRQHF TGTGCCAGCAGCTTAACCAGCAATCAGCGCCAGCATTTT
TRBJ2-5 TRBD1 many TRBV7-9 CASSSGGAWETQYF TGTGCCAGCAGCTCAGGGGGAGCGTGGGAGACCCAGTACTTC
TRBJ2-1 TRBD1 many TRBV28 CASSLAGQGANEQFF TGTGCCAGCAGTTTAGCGGGACAGGGGGCGAATGAGCAGTTCTTC
TRBJ2-3 - many TRBV29-1 CSFGGTDTQYF TGCAGCTTTGGGGGTACAGATACGCAGTATTTT
TRBJ2-3 - many TRBV18 CASSPPSRPTDTQYF TGTGCCAGCTCACCACCGTCCAGACCCACAGATACGCAGTATTTT
TRBJ2-2 - - TRBV5-1 CASSLRTAVTGELFF TGCGCCAGCAGCCTACGGACAGCTGTCACCGGGGAGCTGTTTTTT
TRBJ1-1 TRBD1 many TRBV7-2 CASSADRGNTEAFF TGTGCCAGCAGCGCGGACAGGGGGAACACTGAAGCTTTCTTT
TRBJ2-1 - many TRBV2 CASSELPPGNEQFF TGTGCCAGCAGTGAACTACCTCCTGGCAATGAGCAGTTCTTC
TRBJ2-1 - many TRBV29-1 CSVGADNEQFF TGCAGCGTTGGCGCCGACAATGAGCAGTTCTTC
TRBJ2-5 TRBD2 - TRBV20-1 CSASRDYPPETQYF TGCAGTGCTAGTAGGGACTATCCTCCGGAGACCCAGTACTTC
TRBJ1-5 TRBD1 many TRBV28 CASGEIRQGNQPQHF TGTGCCAGCGGGGAGATCCGACAGGGTAATCAGCCCCAGCATTTT
TRBJ2-2 - many TRBV11-2 CASSFSGGGDTGELFF TGTGCCAGCAGCTTTTCTGGGGGAGGAGACACCGGGGAGCTGTTTTTT
TRBJ2-1 TRBD1 many TRBV7-2 CASSERTGGYNEQFF TGTGCCAGCAGCGAACGGACAGGGGGTTACAATGAGCAGTTCTTC
TRBJ2-5 - many TRBV29-1 CSVVLQGGETQYF TGCAGCGTTGTCCTACAGGGAGGGGAGACCCAGTACTTC